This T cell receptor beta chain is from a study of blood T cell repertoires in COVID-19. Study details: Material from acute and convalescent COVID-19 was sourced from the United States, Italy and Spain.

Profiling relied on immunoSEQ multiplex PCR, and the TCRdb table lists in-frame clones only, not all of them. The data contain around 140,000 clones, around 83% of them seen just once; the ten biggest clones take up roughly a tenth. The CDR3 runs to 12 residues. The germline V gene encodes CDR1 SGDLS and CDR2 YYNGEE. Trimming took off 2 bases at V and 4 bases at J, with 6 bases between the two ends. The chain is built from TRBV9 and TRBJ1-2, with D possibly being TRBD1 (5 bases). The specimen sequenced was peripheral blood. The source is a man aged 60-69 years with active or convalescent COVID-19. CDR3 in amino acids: CASSVQGYGYTF. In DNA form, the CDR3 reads TGTGCCAGCAGCGTGCAGGGCTATGGCTACACCTTC.